This entry lists 18 T cell receptor beta chains sequenced from one sample in a study of OX40 agonist ivuxolimab in advanced cancers. Produced via immunoSEQ multiplex PCR; TCRdb's table is partial and in-frame only. The repertoire includes some 37,000 clones, around 85% of them detected once, and approximately 12% sits in the top ten. The source material was CD4+ or CD8+ T cells sorted from blood, sampled in a trial of the OX40 agonist ivuxolimab. Source of these receptors: an adult with an advanced solid tumor such as melanoma, head and neck, liver or kidney cancer.

This clone has only one observation. This sequence joins TRBV18 and TRBJ1-2; D not certain. The CDR3 contains 14 residues. Trimming took off 0 bases at V and 4 bases at J, with 9 bases between the two ends. In germline, CDR1 is KGHSH, CDR2 LQKENI. The CDR3 region has the DNA TGTGCCAGCTCACCACCGACCGAGACCTATGGCTACACCTTC. It specifies CASSPPTETYGYTF.

The chain couples TRBV15 to TRBJ2-2; no firm D call. CDR1 LNHNV and CDR2 YYDKDF come from the germline V gene (reference sequence). V dropped 5 bases and J dropped 6 bases, with 7 bases sitting between them. The CDR3 is 12 residues long. CDR3 DNA: TGTGCCACCAGCTTAGGGCCCGGGGAGCTGTTTTTT. Amino acid sequence: CATSLGPGELFF.

The CDR3 DNA reads as TGTGCCAGCAGCTTAAACCCCATGAACACTGAAGCTTTCTTT. Translated: CASSLNPMNTEAFF. The chain joins TRBV7-6 to TRBJ1-1; the D is unclear. Germline V gives CDR1 SGHVS, CDR2 FNYEAQ. There are 14 residues in the CDR3. V shed 2 bases and J shed 0 bases, with 7 bases lying between them.

This clone appeared a few times. The chain couples TRBV28 to TRBJ2-1, with D possibly being TRBD2 (5 bases). The CDR3 is 16 residues long. Trimming left V 3 bases short and J 4 bases short, with 16 bases between. The V gene's germline CDR1 is MDHEN and CDR2 SYDVKM. The CDR3 nucleotides read TGTGCCAGCAGTTTGTCACTACGGGGAATATACAATGAGCAGTTCTTC. This gives the protein CASSLSLRGIYNEQFF.

The rearrangement links TRBV30 to TRBJ1-5; 12 bases are shared with TRBD1. The CDR3 has 14 residues. Germline assignment: CDR1 GTSNPN and CDR2 SVGIG (reference sequence). With 3 bases clipped from V and 8 bases from J, the junction kept 5 bases outside the gene matches. In DNA form, the CDR3 reads TGTGCCTGGAGCGAGGGACAGGGGGCGAAGCCCCAGCATTTT. Translation: CAWSEGQGAKPQHF.

In this sample, this clone turned up a few times. The rearrangement links TRBV6-1 to TRBJ1-2, with no clear D. The CDR3 totals 13 residues. The ends were cut back, 5 bases at V and 8 bases at J, with 15 bases in the middle. The germline gives CDR1 MNHNS, CDR2 SASEGT. DNA of the CDR3: TGTGCCAGCAGTTATCAGGAGCACGGCGGCTACACCTTC. It translates to CASSYQEHGGYTF.

For this clone: One end of the junction fails to match germline, which may point to a read error. This sample includes further DNA sequences coding for the same CDR3. The V call is TRBV6-4, the J call TRBJ2-1; perhaps D is TRBD1 or TRBD2 (6 bases each). CDR1 MRHNA and CDR2 SNTAGT come from the germline V gene. CDR3 length: 13 amino acids. The chain's CDR3 is CASRGGTYNEQFF. CDR3 nucleotide sequence: TGTGCCAGCAGAGGAGGGACATACAATGAACAGTTCTTC.

The chain carries TRBV9 and TRBJ1-1; D perhaps matches TRBD1 (6 bases). Trimming removed 4 bases from V and 6 bases from J, with 22 bases in between. The germline V gene encodes CDR1 SGDLS and CDR2 YYNGEE. The CDR3 covers 16 residues. The CDR3 spells CASSQSQGGGVAEAFF. The CDR3 DNA reads as TGTGCCAGCAGCCAATCACAGGGAGGAGGAGTAGCTGAAGCTTTCTTT.

The chain carries TRBV5-1 and TRBJ1-6; D not certain. Trimming stripped 0 bases from V and 5 bases from J, with 9 bases between. Germline V lookup: CDR1 SGHRS, CDR2 YFSETQ. The CDR3 sequence is 15 residues long. CDR3 residues: CASSLGAQNNSPLHF. In DNA, the CDR3 is TGCGCCAGCAGCTTGGGGGCACAAAATAATTCACCCCTCCACTTT.

The J gene is TRBJ2-7, the V gene TRBV6-1; 9 nucleotides line up with TRBD2. The CDR3 loop spans 15 amino acids. The V segment lost 4 bases and the J segment 0 bases; nucleotides outside the gene matches: 4. The germline V gene has CDR1 MNHNS and CDR2 SASEGT. The CDR3 protein is CASSATSGSSYEQYF. DNA for the CDR3: TGTGCCAGCAGTGCGACTAGCGGAAGCTCCTACGAGCAGTACTTC.

This chain uses TRBV7-9 with TRBJ1-2, with TRBD1 matching over 8 bases. Trimming removed 5 bases from V and 8 bases from J; junction bases left unmatched: 13. Germline CDR1 is SEHNR and CDR2 is FQNEAQ (reference sequence). The CDR3 sequence is 15 residues long. The DNA for the CDR3 is TGTGCCAGCAGCGCAACCCAGGGGGCCTCCGGGGGCTACACCTTC. Residues: CASSATQGASGGYTF. The variable domain in full, with the rest retrieved from reference TRBV7-9 and TRBJ1-2, is DTGVSQNPRHKITKRGQNVTFRCDPISEHNRLYWYRQTLGQGPEFLTYFQNEAQLEKSRLLSDRFSAERPKGSFSTLEIQRTEQGDSAMYLCASSATQGASGGYTFGSGTRLTVV.

This clone was counted only a few times. This chain connects TRBV5-1 to TRBJ2-7; tentative D call: TRBD1 (5 bases). CDR1 and CDR2 (germline): SGHRS, YFSETQ. The CDR3 totals 12 residues. Trimming removed 4 bases at V and 2 bases at J, with 7 bases between. The CDR3 here is CASSPDTYEQYF. The CDR3 nucleotides are TGCGCCAGCAGCCCGGACACCTACGAGCAGTACTTC.

The rearrangement joins TRBV7-8 to TRBJ1-6; the D is unclear. The CDR3 runs to 16 residues. V lost 2 bases, J lost 4 bases, and 12 bases lay in between. Germline CDR1 reads SGHVS; CDR2 reads FQNEAQ. CDR3 region: CASSLLLAGYNSPLHF. The CDR3 DNA reads as TGTGCCAGCAGCTTACTCTTGGCAGGTTATAATTCACCCCTCCACTTT.

The sample holds a few counts of this clone. The chain carries TRBV30 and TRBJ1-5, with D maybe TRBD1 (6 bases). The germline gives CDR1 GTSNPN, CDR2 SVGIG (reference sequence). The V gene lost 3 bases and the J gene lost 2 bases, with 17 bases spanning the gap. The CDR3 runs 16 residues. In DNA form, the CDR3 reads TGTGCCTGGAGCAGGGTGAGTTCAGGGGGCAATCAGCCCCAGCATTTT. Residues: CAWSRVSSGGNQPQHF. The variable domain in full, completed from reference TRBV30 and TRBJ1-5, reads SQTIHQWPATLVQPVGSPLSLECTVEGTSNPNLYWYRQAAGRGLQLLFYSVGIGQISSEVPQNLSASRPQDRQFILSSKKLLLSDSGFYLCAWSRVSSGGNQPQHFGDGTRLSIL.

The chain combines TRBV19 with TRBJ1-2; the D gene is possibly TRBD1 (6 bases). CDR1 and CDR2 (germline): LNHDA, SQIVND (reference sequence). This CDR3 spans 14 amino acids. V lost 5 bases and J 4 bases, leaving 14 bases between the germline ends. The chain's CDR3 is CASSYRADGYGYTF. The CDR3 DNA follows: TGTGCCAGTAGTTACAGGGCTGACGGCTATGGCTACACCTTC.

This clone is a singleton in its sample. V gene TRBV23-1 combines with J gene TRBJ2-5; D is uncertain. TRBV23-1 is classed as an ORF, of uncertain function. V gave up 11 bases and J gave up 1 base, with 11 bases separating them. This CDR3 comprises 12 residues. CDR3 bases: TGCGCCGGAGCGAACTGCCAAGAGACCCAGTACTTC. It encodes CAGANCQETQYF.

This clone was observed a handful of times. The CDR3 here is CASSLDGGIYEQYF. The CDR3 DNA sequence: TGTGCCAGCAGCTTGGACGGGGGGATCTACGAGCAGTACTTC. The chain uses TRBV5-4 and TRBJ2-7, with TRBD2 matching 7 bases. CDR1 is SGHNT and CDR2 is YYREEE in the germline V gene (reference sequence). The CDR3 loop spans 14 amino acids. After removal of 0 bases from V and 3 bases from J, the junction contained 3 bases not matched to a gene.

The chain is built from TRBV10-3 and TRBJ1-6, with D possibly TRBD1 on 5 matching bases. Trimming removed 7 bases from V and 8 bases from J, with 18 bases in between. Germline V gene lookup returns CDR1 ENHRY and CDR2 SYGVKD. The CDR3 spans 15 residues. CDR3 sequence reads: CAIKGSKIRDSPLHF. Written as DNA, the CDR3 is TGTGCCATCAAGGGGAGCAAGATCAGGGATTCACCCCTCCACTTT.